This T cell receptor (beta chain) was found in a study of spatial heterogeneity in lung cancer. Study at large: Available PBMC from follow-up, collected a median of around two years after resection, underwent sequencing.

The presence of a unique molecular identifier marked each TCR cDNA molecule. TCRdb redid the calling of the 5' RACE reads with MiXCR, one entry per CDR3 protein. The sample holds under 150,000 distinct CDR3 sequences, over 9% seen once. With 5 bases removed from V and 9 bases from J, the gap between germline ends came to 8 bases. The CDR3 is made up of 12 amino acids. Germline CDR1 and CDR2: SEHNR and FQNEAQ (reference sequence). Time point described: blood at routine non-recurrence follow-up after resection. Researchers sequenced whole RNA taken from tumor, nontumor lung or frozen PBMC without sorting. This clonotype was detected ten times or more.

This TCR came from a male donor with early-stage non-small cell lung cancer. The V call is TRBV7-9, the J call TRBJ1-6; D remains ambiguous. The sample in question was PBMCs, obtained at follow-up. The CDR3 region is CASSQTPSPLHF. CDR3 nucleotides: TGTGCCAGCAGCCAGACTCCTTCACCCCTCCACTTT.